The present entry profiles one T cell receptor (beta chain) with its context. The antigen is not known. Clones were read by immunoSEQ multiplex PCR, and TCRdb kept only the in-frame ones, dropping some. The sample records tens of thousands of clones, around 79% being singletons. The data were obtained in a study of a mutant IDH1 vaccine in newly diagnosed glioma. The CDR3 loop spans 15 amino acids. Germline V CDR1 and CDR2: SGHDT, YYEEEE. V was trimmed by 1 base and J by 0 bases, leaving 11 bases between them. Study-wide results and caveats: Pseudoprogression showed no apparent link to changes in top peripheral T cell clonotypes.

The sample's time point: baseline, week 1 (first vaccination visit). Treatment described: pre-vaccination baseline after standard-of-care therapy. Each of the donors came in with new WHO grade 3 or 4 astrocytomas that were IDH1-mutant and ATRX-lost. The TCR was taken from a man aged 50-59 years with glioma. Sequencing was performed on PBMCs, taken from a glioma patient treated with radiotherapy, temozolomide or both. The chain combines TRBV5-6 with TRBJ2-7; D unclear. CDR3 DNA sequence: TGTGCCAGCAGCTTGACGTCAGGCGTCTCCTACGAGCAGTACTTC. This encodes CASSLTSGVSYEQYF.